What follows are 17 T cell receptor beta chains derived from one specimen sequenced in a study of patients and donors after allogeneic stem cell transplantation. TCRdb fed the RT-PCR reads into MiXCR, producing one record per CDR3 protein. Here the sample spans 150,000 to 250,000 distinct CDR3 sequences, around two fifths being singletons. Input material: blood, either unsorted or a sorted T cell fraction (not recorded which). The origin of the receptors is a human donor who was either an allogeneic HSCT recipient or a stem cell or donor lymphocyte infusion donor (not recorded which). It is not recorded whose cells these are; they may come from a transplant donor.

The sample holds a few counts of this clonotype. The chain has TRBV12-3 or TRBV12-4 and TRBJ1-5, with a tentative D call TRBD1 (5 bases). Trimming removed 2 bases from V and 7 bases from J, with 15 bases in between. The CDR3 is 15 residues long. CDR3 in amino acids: CASSLLVGGDQPQHF. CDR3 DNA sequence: TGTGCCAGCAGTTTATTAGTTGGGGGGGACCAGCCCCAGCATTTT.

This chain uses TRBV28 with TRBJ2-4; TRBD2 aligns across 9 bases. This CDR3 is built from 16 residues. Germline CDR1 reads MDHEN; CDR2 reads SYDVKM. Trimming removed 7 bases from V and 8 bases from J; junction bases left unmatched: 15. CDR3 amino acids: CASIPGGRATKDIQYF. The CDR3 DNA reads TGTGCCAGCATCCCAGGCGGGAGGGCCACTAAGGACATTCAGTACTTC.

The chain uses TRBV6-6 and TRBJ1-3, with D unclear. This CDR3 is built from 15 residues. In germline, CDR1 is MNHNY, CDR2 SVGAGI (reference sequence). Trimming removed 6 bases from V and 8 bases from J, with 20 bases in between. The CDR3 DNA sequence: TGTGCCAGCAGCCTGGACGGGATAGTTGGGGACACCATATATTTT. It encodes CASSLDGIVGDTIYF.

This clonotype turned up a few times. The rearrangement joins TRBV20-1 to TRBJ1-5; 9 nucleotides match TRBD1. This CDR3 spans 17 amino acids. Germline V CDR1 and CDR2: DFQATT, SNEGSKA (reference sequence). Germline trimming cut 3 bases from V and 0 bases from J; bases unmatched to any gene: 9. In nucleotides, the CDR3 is TGCAGTGCTAGGGACAGGACAGGGGCATATAGCAATCAGCCCCAGCATTTT. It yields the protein CSARDRTGAYSNQPQHF.

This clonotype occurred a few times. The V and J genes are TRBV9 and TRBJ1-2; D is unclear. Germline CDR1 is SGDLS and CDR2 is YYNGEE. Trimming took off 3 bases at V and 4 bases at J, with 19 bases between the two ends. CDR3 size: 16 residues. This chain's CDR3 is CASSGGEYGSVYGYTF. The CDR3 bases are TGTGCCAGCAGCGGAGGAGAGTACGGTTCCGTCTATGGCTACACCTTC.

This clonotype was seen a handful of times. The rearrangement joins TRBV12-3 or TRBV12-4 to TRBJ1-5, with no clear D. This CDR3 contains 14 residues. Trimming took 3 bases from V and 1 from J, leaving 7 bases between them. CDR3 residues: CASSFAESNQPQHF. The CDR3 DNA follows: TGTGCCAGCAGTTTTGCAGAAAGCAATCAGCCCCAGCATTTT.

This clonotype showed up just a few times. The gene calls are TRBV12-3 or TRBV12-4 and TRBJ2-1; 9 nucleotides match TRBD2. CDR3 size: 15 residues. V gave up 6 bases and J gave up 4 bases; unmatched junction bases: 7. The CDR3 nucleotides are TGTGCCAGCAGACCCCGACTAGCGGATTACAATGAGCAGTTCTTC. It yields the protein CASRPRLADYNEQFF.

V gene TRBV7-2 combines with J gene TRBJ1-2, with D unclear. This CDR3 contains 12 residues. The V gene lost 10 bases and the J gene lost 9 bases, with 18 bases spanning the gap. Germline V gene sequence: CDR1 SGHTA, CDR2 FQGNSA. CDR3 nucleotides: TGTGCCAACTTTGTGGACCCCAGGAGCTACACCTTC. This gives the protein CANFVDPRSYTF.

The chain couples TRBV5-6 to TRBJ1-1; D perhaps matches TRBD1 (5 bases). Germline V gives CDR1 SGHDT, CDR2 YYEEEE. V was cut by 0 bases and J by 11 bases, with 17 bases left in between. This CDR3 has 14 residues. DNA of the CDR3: TGTGCCAGCAGCTTGGTCGGAGGGAGAGGGGTGGCTTTCTTT. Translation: CASSLVGGRGVAFF.

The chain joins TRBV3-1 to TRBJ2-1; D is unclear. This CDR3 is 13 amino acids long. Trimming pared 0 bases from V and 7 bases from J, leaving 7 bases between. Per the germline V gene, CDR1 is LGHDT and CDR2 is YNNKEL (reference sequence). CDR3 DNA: TGTGCCAGCAGCCAAGAAATGGTTAATGAGCAGTTCTTC. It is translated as CASSQEMVNEQFF.

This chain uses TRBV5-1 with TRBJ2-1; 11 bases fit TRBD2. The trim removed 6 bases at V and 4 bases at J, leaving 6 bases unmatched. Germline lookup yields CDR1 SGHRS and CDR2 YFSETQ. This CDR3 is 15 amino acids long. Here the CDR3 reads CASIPTSGAYNEQFF. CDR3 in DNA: TGCGCCAGCATCCCGACTAGCGGGGCTTACAATGAGCAGTTCTTC.

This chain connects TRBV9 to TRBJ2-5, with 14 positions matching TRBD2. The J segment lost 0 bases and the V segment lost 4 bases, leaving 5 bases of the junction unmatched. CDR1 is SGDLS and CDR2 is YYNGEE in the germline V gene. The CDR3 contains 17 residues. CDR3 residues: CASSQGLAGGNQETQYF. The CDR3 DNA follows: TGTGCCAGCAGCCAAGGACTAGCGGGAGGAAACCAAGAGACCCAGTACTTC.

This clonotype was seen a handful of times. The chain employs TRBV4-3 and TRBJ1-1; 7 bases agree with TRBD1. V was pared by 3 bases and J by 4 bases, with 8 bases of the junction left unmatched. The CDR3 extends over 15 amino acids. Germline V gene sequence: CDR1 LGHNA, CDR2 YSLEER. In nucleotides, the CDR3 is TGCGCCAGCAGCCATATGACAGGGAGTAGCACTGAAGCTTTCTTT. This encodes CASSHMTGSSTEAFF.

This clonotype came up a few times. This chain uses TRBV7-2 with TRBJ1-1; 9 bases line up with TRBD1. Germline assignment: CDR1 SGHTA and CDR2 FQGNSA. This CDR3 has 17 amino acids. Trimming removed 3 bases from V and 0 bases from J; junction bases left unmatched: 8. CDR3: CASSLGPGTGLNTEAFF. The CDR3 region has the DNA TGTGCCAGCAGCTTGGGTCCCGGGACAGGGCTGAACACTGAAGCTTTCTTT. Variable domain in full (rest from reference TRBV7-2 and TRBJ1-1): GAGVSQSPSNKVTEKGKDVELRCDPISGHTALYWYRQSLGQGLEFLIYFQGNSAPDKSGLPSDRFSAERTGGSVSTLTIQRTQQEDSAVYLCASSLGPGTGLNTEAFFGQGTRLTVV.

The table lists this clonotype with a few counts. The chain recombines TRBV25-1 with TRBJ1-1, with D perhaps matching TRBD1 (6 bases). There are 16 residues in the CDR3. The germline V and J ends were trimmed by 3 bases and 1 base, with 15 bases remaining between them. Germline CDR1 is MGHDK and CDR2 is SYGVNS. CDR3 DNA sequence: TGTGCCAGCAGTGAGGTGTCAGGGGAGGGGAACACTGAAGCTTTCTTT. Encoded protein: CASSEVSGEGNTEAFF.

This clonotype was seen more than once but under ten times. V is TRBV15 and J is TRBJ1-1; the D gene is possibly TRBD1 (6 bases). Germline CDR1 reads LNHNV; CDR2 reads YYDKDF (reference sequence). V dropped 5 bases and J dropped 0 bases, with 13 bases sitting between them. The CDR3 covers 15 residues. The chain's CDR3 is CATSVRDNMNTEAFF. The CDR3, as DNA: TGTGCCACCAGCGTCCGGGACAACATGAACACTGAAGCTTTCTTT.

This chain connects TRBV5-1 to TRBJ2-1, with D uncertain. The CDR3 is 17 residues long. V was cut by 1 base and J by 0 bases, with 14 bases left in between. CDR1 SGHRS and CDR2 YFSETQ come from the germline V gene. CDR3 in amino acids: CASSLRPSVGSYNEQFF. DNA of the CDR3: TGCGCCAGCAGCTTGAGGCCTTCAGTCGGCTCCTACAATGAGCAGTTCTTC.